Following are 4 T cell receptor beta chains from one sample sequenced in a study of siplizumab effects on memory and regulatory T cells. The method was immunoSEQ multiplex PCR; TCRdb's version includes in-frame clones alone and lacks a portion of them. The repertoire consists of roughly 68,000 clones, with around four fifths occurring once and the leading ten covering 3.8%. Sequencing used memory CD4+ T cells sorted from blood. The receptors stem from a human donor in good health.

The CDR3: CASSLFPGHIYEQYF. CDR3 nucleotides: TGTGCCAGCAGCTTGTTCCCGGGACATATCTACGAGCAGTACTTC. V usage is TRBV5-4 and J usage is TRBJ2-7; D is possibly TRBD1 (6 bases). The germline V and J ends were trimmed by 1 base and 3 bases, with 14 bases remaining between them. The CDR3 loop spans 15 amino acids. CDR1 and CDR2 from the germline V gene are SGHNT and YYREEE (reference sequence).

The rearrangement links TRBV5-1 to TRBJ1-2, with D uncertain. CDR1 is SGHRS, CDR2 YFSETQ, per germline. V lost 0 bases to trimming and J lost 7 bases, with 16 bases between them. The CDR3 is made up of 15 amino acids. For the CDR3, the DNA is TGCGCCAGCAGCTTGGGATTAAATTCCCCGGGTGGCTACACCTTC. Its protein product is CASSLGLNSPGGYTF.

The CDR3 reads CASSSGLGLGANVLTF. As DNA, the CDR3 is TGCGCCAGCAGCTCTGGTCTGGGACTGGGGGCCAACGTCCTGACTTTC. The chain is built from TRBV5-1 and TRBJ2-6; TRBD2 might be the D (6 bases). V lost 3 bases, J lost 4 bases, and 14 bases lay in between. The CDR3 runs to 16 residues. Per germline, CDR1 SGHRS and CDR2 YFSETQ.

The V and J genes are TRBV4-3 and TRBJ1-2; 7 positions match TRBD1. The germline V gene has CDR1 LGHNA and CDR2 YSLEER. The trim removed 0 bases at V and 6 bases at J, leaving 4 bases unmatched. The CDR3 covers 14 residues. The CDR3 region is CASSQDTGTDGYTF. DNA of the CDR3: TGCGCCAGCAGCCAAGATACCGGGACAGATGGCTACACCTTC.